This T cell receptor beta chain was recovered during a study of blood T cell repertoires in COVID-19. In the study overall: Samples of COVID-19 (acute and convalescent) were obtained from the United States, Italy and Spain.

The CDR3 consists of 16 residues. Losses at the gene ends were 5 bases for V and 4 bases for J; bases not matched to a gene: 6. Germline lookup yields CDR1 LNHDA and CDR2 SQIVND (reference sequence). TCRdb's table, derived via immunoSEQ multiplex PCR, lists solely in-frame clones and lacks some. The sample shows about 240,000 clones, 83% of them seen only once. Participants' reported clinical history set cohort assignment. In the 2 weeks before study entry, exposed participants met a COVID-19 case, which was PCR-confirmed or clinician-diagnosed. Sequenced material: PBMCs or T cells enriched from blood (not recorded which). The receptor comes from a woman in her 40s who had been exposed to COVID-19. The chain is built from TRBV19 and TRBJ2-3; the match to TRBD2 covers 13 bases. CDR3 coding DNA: TGTGCCAGTAGTCCCCTTACTAGCGGGGGGGCAGATACGCAGTATTTT. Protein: CASSPLTSGGADTQYF.